This T cell receptor beta chain derives from a study of T cell clonality in common variable immunodeficiency. Study findings and constraints: Fewer deletions and N-nucleotide insertions were reportedly seen in common variable immunodeficiency TCR beta sequences.

In this sample, this clone turned up a few times. Its antigen remains unknown. The CDR3 is cut off 3 residues early in the read; its end comes from the germline J gene. Reduced serum IgG, IgA and/or IgM plus specific antibody deficiency defined CVID. All CVID subjects were on immunoglobulin replacement for at least one year. Libraries were prepared by immunoSEQ multiplex PCR; TCRdb keeps only in-frame clonotypes and omits some of them. This repertoire holds 10,000 to 12,000 clones, and none appear only once. V lost 11 bases, J lost 3 bases, and 12 bases stayed unmatched. The CDR3 is 14 residues long. Germline-derived CDR1 and CDR2 are SGHVS and FNYEAQ.

The chain couples TRBV7-6 to TRBJ2-7, with 8 nucleotides matching TRBD2. This sequence was found in a human donor with common variable immunodeficiency. Sequenced input: peripheral blood mononuclear cells. The sequenced part of the CDR3 DNA is TGTGCCCCTACGAGCGGGAGATACTGCTACGAG. It yields the protein CAPTSGRYCYE. The CDR3, in full, reads CAPTSGRYCYEQYF.